Here is one T cell receptor beta chain with its context. A second PCR of about 7 to 12 cycles used a sample-barcoded 5' primer and a J-beta primer mix. TCRdb itself ran the 5' RACE reads through MiXCR, one entry per CDR3 protein. The sample records about 670,000 distinct CDR3 sequences, 45% to 60% being singletons. The data originate from a study of blood T cells in healthy people across ages. Germline V CDR1 and CDR2: DFQATT, SNEGSKA (reference sequence). Trimming pared 1 base from V and 6 bases from J, leaving 9 bases between. The CDR3 runs 12 residues. The sequenced material came from blood. The chain combines TRBV20-1 with TRBJ1-1; no clear D gene. This sequence was found in a woman aged 80 or older in good health. The chain's CDR3 is CSARGGNAEAFF. As DNA, the CDR3 is TGCAGTGCTAGAGGGGGTAACGCTGAAGCTTTCTTT.